This entry lists 5 T cell receptor beta chains sequenced from one sample in a study of graft-versus-host responses after intestinal transplantation. TCRdb keeps only in-frame clones here, not all; method: immunoSEQ multiplex PCR. The sample comprises about 20,000 clones, around nine tenths of which are singletons, and about 9.4% rests with the top ten. This sample comprised PBMCs, obtained approximately 240 days after intestinal transplant. Receptors originate from a human patient who received an intestinal transplant, so some T cells may come from the graft donor.

The chain carries TRBV7-9 and TRBJ2-1; D ambiguous. V lost 2 bases and J 6 bases, leaving 14 bases between the germline ends. The CDR3 has 15 amino acids. The germline CDR1 and CDR2 sequences are SEHNR and FQNEAQ (reference sequence). The CDR3: CASSLRSRPLNEQFF. As DNA, the CDR3 is TGTGCCAGCAGCTTACGCTCCCGCCCTCTCAATGAGCAGTTCTTC.

This chain uses TRBV4-1 with TRBJ1-3; D unclear. CDR3 length equals 14 residues. The V gene lost 2 bases and the J gene lost 1 base, with 6 bases spanning the gap. The germline V gene encodes CDR1 MGHRA and CDR2 YSYEKL. CDR3 sequence: CASSQLISGNTIYF. CDR3 nucleotides: TGCGCCAGCAGCCAACTGATATCTGGAAACACCATATATTTT.

This chain uses TRBV4-1 with TRBJ1-1; D gene unclear. Germline V gene data show CDR1 as MGHRA and CDR2 as YSYEKL. V was cut by 4 bases and J by 4 bases, with 19 bases left in between. The CDR3 contains 16 residues. Here the CDR3 reads CASSPLFSRGSTEAFF. The CDR3 DNA is TGCGCCAGCAGCCCTCTTTTTTCCCGTGGATCCACTGAAGCTTTCTTT.

The gene calls are TRBV6-1 and TRBJ1-2, with D possibly TRBD1 on 6 matching bases. From germline, CDR1 is MNHNS and CDR2 SASEGT. V shed 4 bases and J shed 2 bases, with 23 bases lying between them. The CDR3 sequence is 18 residues long. Written as DNA, the CDR3 is TGTGCCAGCAGTGCTCGCCAGGACAGAGGTTTCCCAAACTATGGCTACACCTTC. Protein product: CASSARQDRGFPNYGYTF.

The chain recombines TRBV6-5 with TRBJ2-5; D is ambiguous. The CDR3 consists of 13 residues. Germline CDR1 and CDR2: MNHEY and SVGAGI. V gave up 0 bases and J gave up 5 bases, with 7 bases separating them. Here the CDR3 DNA reads TGTGCCAGCAGTTACTCTGGCTCGGAGACCCAGTACTTC. As protein: CASSYSGSETQYF.